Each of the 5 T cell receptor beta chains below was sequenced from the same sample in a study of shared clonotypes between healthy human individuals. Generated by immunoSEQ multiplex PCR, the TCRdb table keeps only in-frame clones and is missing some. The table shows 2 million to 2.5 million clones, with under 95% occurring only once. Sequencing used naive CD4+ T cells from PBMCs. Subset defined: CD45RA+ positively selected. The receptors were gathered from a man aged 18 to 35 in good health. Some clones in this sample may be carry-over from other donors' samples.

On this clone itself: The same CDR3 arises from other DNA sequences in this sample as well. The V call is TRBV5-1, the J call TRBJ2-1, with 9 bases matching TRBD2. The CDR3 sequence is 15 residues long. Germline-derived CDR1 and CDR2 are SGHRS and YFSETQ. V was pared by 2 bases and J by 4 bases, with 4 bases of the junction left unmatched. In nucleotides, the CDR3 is TGCGCCAGCAGCTTAGCTAGCGGGGTTTACAATGAGCAGTTCTTC. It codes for CASSLASGVYNEQFF.

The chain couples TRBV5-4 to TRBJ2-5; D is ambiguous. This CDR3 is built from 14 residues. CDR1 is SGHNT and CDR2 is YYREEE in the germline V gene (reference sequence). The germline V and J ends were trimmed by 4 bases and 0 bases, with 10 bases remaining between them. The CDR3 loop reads CASSPAQYQETQYF. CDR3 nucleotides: TGTGCCAGCAGCCCAGCGCAGTACCAAGAGACCCAGTACTTC.

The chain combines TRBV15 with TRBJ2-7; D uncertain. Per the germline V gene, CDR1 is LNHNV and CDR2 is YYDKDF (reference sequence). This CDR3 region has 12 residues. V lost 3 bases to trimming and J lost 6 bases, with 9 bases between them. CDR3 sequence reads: CATSSNSAEQYF. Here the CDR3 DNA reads TGTGCCACCAGCAGTAACAGTGCCGAGCAGTACTTC. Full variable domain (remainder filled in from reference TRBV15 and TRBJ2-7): DAMVIQNPRYQVTQFGKPVTLSCSQTLNHNVMYWYQQKSSQAPKLLFHYYDKDFNNEADTPDNFQSRRPNTSFCFLDIRSPGLGDTAMYLCATSSNSAEQYFGPGTRLTVT.

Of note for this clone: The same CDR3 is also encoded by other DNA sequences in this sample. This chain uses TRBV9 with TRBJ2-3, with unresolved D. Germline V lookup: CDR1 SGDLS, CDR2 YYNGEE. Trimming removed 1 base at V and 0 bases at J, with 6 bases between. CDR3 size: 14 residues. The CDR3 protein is CASSVLVSTDTQYF. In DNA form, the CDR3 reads TGTGCCAGCAGCGTACTTGTAAGCACAGATACGCAGTATTTT.

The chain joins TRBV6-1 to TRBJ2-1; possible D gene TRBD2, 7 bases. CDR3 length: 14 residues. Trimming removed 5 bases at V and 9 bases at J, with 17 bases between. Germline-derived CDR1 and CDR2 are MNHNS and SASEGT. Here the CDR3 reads CASSPDLGGGEQFF. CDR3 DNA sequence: TGTGCCAGCAGTCCCGATCTAGGGGGGGGTGAGCAGTTCTTC.